This T cell receptor beta chain stems from a study of blood T cells in healthy people across ages. V was shortened by 4 bases and J by 7 bases, with 13 bases between the two germline ends. CDR1 MNHNS and CDR2 SASEGT come from the germline V gene. The CDR3 is made up of 13 amino acids. Next came a second PCR, run for roughly 6 to 11 cycles, which used a sample-barcoded 5' primer along with a J-beta primer mix. A single record per CDR3 protein comes from TCRdb applying MiXCR to the 5' RACE reads. This table has about 640,000 distinct CDR3 sequences, roughly 53% appearing once. Regarding this clonotype: Its matching antigen is unknown.

General study results and limits: TCR beta diversity per million T cells fell roughly linearly with age.

The specimen was blood. The V gene is TRBV6-1, the J gene TRBJ2-5, with D possibly matching TRBD2 (5 bases). The clonotype originates from a man between 60 and 70 years old in good health. The CDR3 coding sequence is TGTGCCAGCAGTGGGGAGTTGGATGCGACCCAGTACTTC. Translating gives CASSGELDATQYF.